This record looks at one T cell receptor beta chain sequence and its context. This entry comes from a study of blood T cell repertoires in COVID-19. About the research overall: Some COVID-19 samples were acute and others convalescent; all came from the United States, Italy and Spain.

The CDR3 runs to 15 residues. V was clipped by 2 bases and J by 7 bases; unmatched bases: 8. Looked up from germline, CDR1 is SGHVS and CDR2 is FNYEAQ. Generated by immunoSEQ multiplex PCR, the TCRdb table keeps only in-frame clones and is missing some. Of some 50,000 clones listed, about 85% were seen once; the top ten hold about 14%. Sequencing was performed on peripheral blood. J is TRBJ2-1 and V is TRBV7-6, with TRBD1 matching over 7 bases. The origin of this receptor is a human donor in a cohort sampled during active COVID-19. The CDR3 is CASSLNEGAGNEQFF. In nucleotides, the CDR3 is TGTGCCAGCAGCTTAAATGAGGGGGCAGGAAATGAGCAGTTCTTC.